These 30 T cell receptor beta chains share one sample of origin, sequenced in a study of cytomegalovirus exposure and HLA in healthy donors. A multiplex PCR was run with 60 Vbeta primers and 13 Jbeta primers. Some clones are missing from TCRdb's copy, which holds only in-frame ones; the method was immunoSEQ multiplex PCR. The data hold about 140,000 clones, with roughly 73% observed a single time. The sample taken for sequencing was PBMCs. The source is a man aged 40-55 years in good health and CMV-seronegative.

This clone was seen a single time. The rearrangement uses TRBV29-1 and TRBJ2-3, with TRBD1 as a possible D gene (6 bases). V lost 3 bases and J lost 4, with 8 bases in between. In germline, CDR1 is SQVTM, CDR2 ANQGSEA. The CDR3 totals 12 residues. The CDR3, as DNA: TGCAGCGTTGACCCAGGGGCAGATACGCAGTATTTT. It codes for CSVDPGADTQYF.

The chain has TRBV11-2 and TRBJ2-1, with 7 nucleotides matching TRBD1. This CDR3 contains 14 residues. V was pared by 4 bases and J by 6 bases, with 6 bases of the junction left unmatched. Germline loops: CDR1 SGHAT, CDR2 FQNNGV. Here the CDR3 DNA reads TGTGCCAGCAGCTCAGGGGGTTCTCGCAATGAGCAGTTCTTC. It yields the protein CASSSGGSRNEQFF.

This rearrangement joins TRBV20-1 to TRBJ2-3; a possible D gene is TRBD1 (6 bases). Germline loops: CDR1 DFQATT, CDR2 SNEGSKA (reference sequence). Trimming cost V 4 bases and J 6 bases, with 8 bases left between them. This CDR3 spans 11 amino acids. The DNA for the CDR3 is TGCAGTGCTACAGGACAGGATACGCAGTATTTT. This gives the protein CSATGQDTQYF.

The V gene is TRBV2, the J gene TRBJ2-3, with 10 bases aligning to TRBD1. This CDR3 region has 14 residues. The V gene's germline CDR1 is SNHLY and CDR2 FYNNEI. V lost 7 bases to trimming and J lost 5 bases; unmatched junction nucleotides: 6. The CDR3 bases are TGTGCCAGCACCCTTCGGGACAGGGGAGATACGCAGTATTTT. This sequence encodes CASTLRDRGDTQYF.

Note on this clone: Other DNA sequences in the same sample also yield this CDR3. This chain connects TRBV5-1 to TRBJ1-3; no reliable D call. V gave up 0 bases and J gave up 4 bases, with 5 bases separating them. The CDR3 is made up of 13 amino acids. Looked up from germline, CDR1 is SGHRS and CDR2 is YFSETQ. CDR3 coding DNA: TGCGCCAGCAGCTTGGAACAGGGAAACACCATATATTTT. Translating it yields CASSLEQGNTIYF. Full variable domain (remainder filled in from reference TRBV5-1 and TRBJ1-3): KAGVTQTPRYLIKTRGQQVTLSCSPISGHRSVSWYQQTPGQGLQFLFEYFSETQRNKGNFPGRFSGRQFSNSRSEMNVSTLELGDSALYLCASSLEQGNTIYFGEGSWLTVV.

The chain carries TRBV5-4 and TRBJ1-2; perhaps TRBD1 as D (5 bases). The ends were cut back, 4 bases at V and 8 bases at J, with 9 bases in the middle. The CDR3 sequence is 11 residues long. Germline loops: CDR1 SGHNT, CDR2 YYREEE (reference sequence). CDR3 nucleotides: TGTGCCAGCAGCAAAGGGGCCGGCTACACCTTC. This gives the protein CASSKGAGYTF.

There are a few counts of this clone. CDR3 in amino acids: CASSLFSSGGPRLYEQYF. CDR3 sequence (DNA): TGCGCCAGCAGCTTGTTTTCGAGCGGGGGCCCCAGGCTGTACGAGCAGTACTTC. This chain joins TRBV5-1 and TRBJ2-7; 8 bases align to TRBD2. Trimming took 1 base from V and 4 from J; bases not matched to a gene: 16. There are 18 residues in the CDR3. The V gene's germline CDR1 is SGHRS and CDR2 YFSETQ.

The rearrangement uses TRBV6-4 and TRBJ2-6; 8 bases are shared with TRBD2. Germline V gene data show CDR1 as MRHNA and CDR2 as SNTAGT. This CDR3 has 16 amino acids. V lost 2 bases and J lost 4; bases outside the gene matches: 4. This CDR3 is CASSDRGGPGANVLTF. The CDR3 DNA sequence: TGTGCCAGCAGTGACCGGGGGGGGCCCGGGGCCAACGTCCTGACTTTC.

The chain combines TRBV15 with TRBJ1-5; tentative D call: TRBD1 (5 bases). Germline V gene lookup returns CDR1 LNHNV and CDR2 YYDKDF (reference sequence). The CDR3 extends over 15 amino acids. Trimming took 3 bases from V and 5 from J, leaving 14 bases between them. In nucleotides, the CDR3 is TGTGCCACCAGCAGCCCGAGAACAGGTCATCAGCCCCAGCATTTT. This encodes CATSSPRTGHQPQHF.

The chain couples TRBV7-9 to TRBJ1-1; D is unresolved. The CDR3 consists of 15 residues. V gave up 2 bases and J gave up 4 bases, with 14 bases separating them. CDR1 SEHNR and CDR2 FQNEAQ come from the germline V gene (reference sequence). CDR3 residues: CASSLFGEGATEAFF. In DNA, the CDR3 is TGTGCCAGCAGCTTATTCGGTGAGGGTGCCACTGAAGCTTTCTTT. Variable domain in full (rest from reference TRBV7-9 and TRBJ1-1): DTGVSQNPRHKITKRGQNVTFRCDPISEHNRLYWYRQTLGQGPEFLTYFQNEAQLEKSRLLSDRFSAERPKGSFSTLEIQRTEQGDSAMYLCASSLFGEGATEAFFGQGTRLTVV.

The chain couples TRBV19 to TRBJ1-1; no reliable D call. The ends were cut back, 7 bases at V and 3 bases at J, with 21 bases in the middle. Germline assignment: CDR1 LNHDA and CDR2 SQIVND (reference sequence). There are 16 residues in the CDR3. Here the CDR3 reads CASNPLVGGWDTEAFF. The CDR3 nucleotides are TGTGCCAGTAACCCTTTAGTTGGAGGATGGGACACTGAAGCTTTCTTT.

This rearrangement joins TRBV27 to TRBJ2-3, with D possibly being TRBD2 (5 bases). Germline values: CDR1 MNHEY, CDR2 SMNVEV (reference sequence). V gave up 10 bases and J gave up 1 base, with 12 bases separating them. CDR3 length: 13 amino acids. This chain's CDR3 is CATRPGGTDTQYF. The CDR3 DNA reads as TGTGCCACTCGTCCCGGGGGCACAGATACGCAGTATTTT.

This rearrangement joins TRBV9 to TRBJ2-3, with TRBD2 as a possible D gene (5 bases). CDR1 SGDLS and CDR2 YYNGEE come from the germline V gene. V shed 0 bases and J shed 1 base, with 15 bases lying between them. The CDR3 runs 17 residues. The CDR3 DNA reads as TGTGCCAGCAGCGTAGGTATTCAGCGGCGAGGCACAGATACGCAGTATTTT. This sequence encodes CASSVGIQRRGTDTQYF.

The rearrangement uses TRBV9 and TRBJ1-1, with TRBD1 identical over 7 bases. There are 15 residues in the CDR3. V dropped 3 bases and J dropped 11; count of bases not matched to a gene: 16. CDR1 and CDR2 (germline): SGDLS, YYNGEE. CDR3 DNA sequence: TGTGCCAGCAGCGCCCGACAGGGTCCCCCCTTTGTGGCTTTCTTT. This sequence encodes CASSARQGPPFVAFF.

The chain links TRBV5-1 to TRBJ1-6; 10 bases are shared with TRBD1. Germline CDR1 and CDR2: SGHRS and YFSETQ. J was trimmed by 8 bases and V by 4 bases; bases with no gene match: 6. This CDR3 has 15 amino acids. CDR3 amino acids: CASSPWDRGDSPLHF. In nucleotides, the CDR3 is TGCGCCAGCAGCCCCTGGGACAGGGGCGATTCACCCCTCCACTTT. The full variable domain, completed using reference TRBV5-1 and TRBJ1-6, is KAGVTQTPRYLIKTRGQQVTLSCSPISGHRSVSWYQQTPGQGLQFLFEYFSETQRNKGNFPGRFSGRQFSNSRSEMNVSTLELGDSALYLCASSPWDRGDSPLHFGNGTRLTVT.

The chain joins TRBV28 to TRBJ1-5; D not certain. Germline CDR1 MDHEN, CDR2 SYDVKM. The CDR3 is 15 amino acids. V dropped 6 bases and J dropped 4 bases, with 16 bases sitting between them. The CDR3 bases are TGTGCCAGCAGCCTCAGACACCTTCTAAATCAGCCCCAGCATTTT. Translation gives CASSLRHLLNQPQHF.

The table lists this clone with a few counts. The rearrangement joins TRBV19 to TRBJ1-4; 9 bases fit TRBD1. The CDR3 covers 14 residues. Germline V lookup: CDR1 LNHDA, CDR2 SQIVND (reference sequence). With 9 bases clipped from V and 5 bases from J, the junction kept 7 bases outside the gene matches. CDR3 protein: CASWNRGRNEKLFF. The CDR3 DNA follows: TGTGCCAGCTGGAACAGGGGGCGGAATGAAAAACTGTTTTTT.

V is TRBV7-6 and J is TRBJ1-1; tentative D call: TRBD1 (6 bases). Germline CDR1 reads SGHVS; CDR2 reads FNYEAQ. The CDR3 is 14 amino acids. The V end was cut by 5 bases, the J end by 3 bases, with 13 bases between. CDR3 sequence: CASSLLTGHTEAFF. CDR3 in DNA: TGTGCCAGCAGCCTATTAACAGGGCACACTGAAGCTTTCTTT.

CDR3 sequence (DNA): TGCGCCAGCAGTGAGTCCGGCAGGGTCTTCTACAATGAGCAGTTCTTC. This sequence encodes CASSESGRVFYNEQFF. The chain carries TRBV10-2 and TRBJ2-1; possible D gene TRBD1, 5 bases. The CDR3 sequence is 16 residues long. Trimming removed 0 bases at V and 3 bases at J, with 12 bases between. Germline V gene data show CDR1 as WSHSY and CDR2 as SAAADI.

V usage is TRBV18 and J usage is TRBJ2-4; possible D gene TRBD1, 6 bases. The CDR3 contains 15 residues. CDR1 is KGHSH, CDR2 LQKENI, per germline. Trimming removed 2 bases at V and 0 bases at J, with 8 bases between. The CDR3 sequence is CASSPGTLAKNIQYF. As DNA, the CDR3 is TGTGCCAGCTCACCAGGGACACTAGCCAAAAACATTCAGTACTTC.

The chain links TRBV2 to TRBJ1-4; 8 bases are shared with TRBD1. The CDR3 is made up of 15 amino acids. J was trimmed by 5 bases and V by 3 bases; bases with no gene match: 5. From germline, CDR1 is SNHLY and CDR2 FYNNEI. This CDR3 is CASSDGTGLNEKLFF. The CDR3, as DNA: TGTGCCAGCAGTGATGGGACAGGACTAAATGAAAAACTGTTTTTT.

This clone was seen more than once but under ten times. The chain carries TRBV6-6 and TRBJ1-1; TRBD1 matches at 8 bases. J lost 8 bases, V lost 5 bases, and 4 bases had no gene match. CDR1 and CDR2 from the germline V gene are MNHNY and SVGAGI (reference sequence). This CDR3 comprises 12 residues. CDR3 loop: CASSTRDREAFF. The CDR3 DNA sequence: TGTGCCAGCAGTACCCGGGACAGGGAAGCTTTCTTT.

The chain employs TRBV18 and TRBJ2-5; D may be TRBD2 (5 bases). This CDR3 contains 13 residues. V lost 3 bases to trimming and J lost 5 bases, with 10 bases between them. The germline V gene encodes CDR1 KGHSH and CDR2 LQKENI. The CDR3 protein is CASSPRRGETQYF. CDR3 nucleotide sequence: TGTGCCAGCTCACCCCGCCGGGGTGAGACCCAGTACTTC.

This chain joins TRBV2 and TRBJ1-3; 7 bases match TRBD1. This CDR3 contains 15 residues. J gave up 2 bases and V 6 bases, and 7 bases lay outside the gene matches. Germline assignment: CDR1 SNHLY and CDR2 FYNNEI. CDR3 bases: TGTGCCAGCAGCGCCGACAGGGTGACTGGAAACACCATATATTTT. This sequence encodes CASSADRVTGNTIYF.

This sequence joins TRBV19 and TRBJ2-5; 10 nucleotides line up with TRBD1. The DNA end favors TRBJ2-7, so the J call may be wrong. CDR1 is LNHDA, CDR2 SQIVND, per germline (reference sequence). The CDR3 consists of 14 residues. CDR3 bases: TGTGCCACTGAGACCGGGACAGGGGTGGACGAGCAGTACTTC. This gives the protein CATETGTGVDEQYF.

The V and J genes are TRBV14 and TRBJ2-5, with 8 bases fitting TRBD2. V dropped 2 bases and J dropped 14; count of bases not matched to a gene: 4. CDR1 and CDR2 (germline): SGHDN, FVKESK. This CDR3 comprises 11 residues. For the CDR3, the DNA is TGTGCCAGCAGCCAATTTAGCGGGGCATACTTC. Encoded protein: CASSQFSGAYF.

The chain is built from TRBV6-1 and TRBJ1-1; D might be TRBD1 (6 bases). V was clipped by 5 bases and J by 3 bases, with 16 bases between them. This CDR3 is 15 amino acids long. CDR1 and CDR2 from the germline V gene are MNHNS and SASEGT. The CDR3 DNA reads TGTGCCAGCAGTAACATACGCAGGGGTTACACTGAAGCTTTCTTT. It yields the protein CASSNIRRGYTEAFF.

Here the CDR3 reads CASSQDPQTGGYTF. In nucleotides, the CDR3 is TGCGCCAGCAGCCAAGATCCACAGACGGGGGGCTACACCTTC. The chain employs TRBV4-1 and TRBJ1-2; D gene ambiguous. The ends were cut back, 0 bases at V and 8 bases at J, with 13 bases in the middle. The germline V gene has CDR1 MGHRA and CDR2 YSYEKL. The CDR3 loop spans 14 amino acids.

The V and J genes are TRBV2 and TRBJ1-2; 9 bases match TRBD1. This CDR3 has 13 amino acids. The V and J ends lost 4 bases and 4 bases, in that order; junction bases with no gene match: 1. Looked up from germline, CDR1 is SNHLY and CDR2 is FYNNEI. CDR3 sequence reads: CASSVGQGYGYTF. The CDR3, as DNA: TGTGCCAGCAGTGTGGGACAGGGCTATGGCTACACCTTC.

This clone has only a few counts. J is TRBJ1-2 and V is TRBV27; D is unresolved. This CDR3 is built from 13 residues. Trimming cost V 3 bases and J 2 bases, with 7 bases left between them. Germline CDR1 reads MNHEY; CDR2 reads SMNVEV (reference sequence). The CDR3 DNA is TGTGCCAGCAGTTTTAACAGAAACTATGGCTACACCTTC. It codes for CASSFNRNYGYTF.